The sequence of this TCR beta chain was determined in a study of CD8+CD57+ T cells in acquired aplastic anemia. Study in general: Sorted CD4+ and CD8+ cells yielded DNA averaging approximately 3.4 ug. Healthy donors averaged around 10 million reads for CD4+ cells.

This clonotype showed up just once. The antigen is unknown. Study-level findings and limits: Patients and controls shared roughly 31 CD8+ CDR3 sequences, highly expressed in patients. Patients versus controls showed no significant CD8+ Simpson's diversity difference.

The use of genomic DNA as template underpinned the TCR beta VDJ and CDR3 profiling. TCRdb called the reads again in MiXCR, with one record for every CDR3 protein. Altogether around 180,000 distinct CDR3 sequences are present, around 60% being singletons, with the ten largest covering 45%. The germline V gene encodes CDR1 LNHDA and CDR2 SQIVND (reference sequence). The CDR3 has 11 amino acids. V shed 8 bases and J shed 3 bases, with 7 bases lying between them. Source material: sorted CD4+, CD8+, or CD8+CD57+ T cells (not recorded which) from PBMCs. This TCR came from a human donor in good health. This sequence joins TRBV19 and TRBJ1-2; possible D gene TRBD1, 5 bases. CDR3 nucleotide sequence: TGTGCCAGTGGGGCAGACTATGGCTACACCTTC. This sequence encodes CASGADYGYTF.